This TCR beta chain was captured in a study of CD8 T cells in ankylosing spondylitis (dated by TCRdb to the late 2010s). A note on the overall study: The study profiled T cell receptor beta repertoires in healthy donors and ankylosing spondylitis patients to find disease-linked TCR variants. The full study cohort comprised 25 ankylosing spondylitis patients and approximately 100 healthy donors. Samples of peripheral blood were taken, and for ankylosing spondylitis patients, synovial fluid was collected as well.

The research as a whole found: Some TCR beta motif variants had previously been reported in synovial fluid and blood of reactive arthritis patients, which suggested common disease-initiation mechanisms. According to the report, matched synovial fluid samples from ankylosing spondylitis patients were significantly enriched for the disease-linked clones. Blood from ankylosing spondylitis patients appeared to be characterized by a TCR beta motif composed of eight highly homologous amino acid variants. A CD8+ phenotype was shown by the disease-linked clones, which were found at relatively low frequencies in peripheral blood.

Sequenced using an Illumina HiSeq 2500. Quantitative 5'-RACE with molecular barcodes was used to prepare TCR beta libraries. As for the authors' bioinformatics: A new computational method, built on a probabilistic model of VDJ rearrangement, was used to identify disease-linked TCR variants. TCRdb reprocessed the public reads (quality trimming at Q25 with fastp, clone calling with MiXCR) and kept in-frame beta chains. Each CDR3 protein gets just one entry, which takes the most common genes and DNA from the rows behind it. V and J calls and clone size were set by TCRdb, not the authors. The sample profile shows roughly 130,000 distinct CDR3 sequences; roughly 8.3% of them were found once. The ten largest clonotypes hold 6% to 8% of the sample. This clonotype was picked up many times. The antigen it recognizes is unknown. Per-nucleotide qualities are absent, and no much larger clonotype sits a single base away.

CDR3 length: 13 amino acids, cysteine to phenylalanine. CDR3 DNA only is kept here, 39 bases in frame from base 1. V lost 8 bases and J lost 0 bases; the stretch between them is 10 bases long. For CDR1 and CDR2, the germline V gene (reference sequence) lists GTSNPN and SVGIG. Synovial fluid samples and blood samples obtained from the same ankylosing spondylitis patients were matched. This receptor was taken from a male donor with ankylosing spondylitis. Recombination connected TRBV30 to TRBJ2-2, and the D gene may be TRBD2, 6 bases matching. Sequencing input: synovial fluid, either unsorted or a sorted T cell fraction (not recorded which). Here is the DNA: TGTGCCACCGGGACTTCGAACACCGGGGAGCTGTTTTTT. The translation is CATGTSNTGELFF.